This entry features one TCR beta chain sequence. Its antigen is not identified. Libraries were prepared by immunoSEQ multiplex PCR; TCRdb keeps only in-frame clonotypes and omits some of them. This sample has hundreds of thousands of clones, with around 87% found just once. The sample comes from a study of cytomegalovirus exposure and HLA in healthy donors. The junction had 10 bases not matched to a gene; V was cut back by 5 bases and J by 1 base. The germline V gene encodes CDR1 MDHEN and CDR2 SYDVKM. This CDR3 region has 16 residues. Study-wide results and caveats: Later, an analysis found that TCR clusters from the first cohort tended to co-occur in the 110 or so validation repertoires.

The sequence was obtained from a young woman in good health and CMV-seropositive. Sequenced material: PBMCs. The rearrangement uses TRBV28 and TRBJ1-1; 7 bases match TRBD1. CDR3 DNA: TGTGCCAGCAGTCTATATGGGACAGCCGCGAACACTGAAGCTTTCTTT. Its translation: CASSLYGTAANTEAFF.